A single T cell receptor (beta chain) is shown here with its context. This clonotype has just a few counts. This receptor's antigen is unknown. Qualities for individual bases were not recorded, and no much larger clone is one base off. These data are taken from a study of blood T cells in healthy people across ages (dated by TCRdb to between 2014 and 2017). Looking at the study overall: Template switching captured roughly one uniquely barcoded TCR beta cDNA molecule per two T cells in model experiments. To track age-related changes in TCR beta repertoire diversity, the study relied on deep sequencing normalized with unique cDNA molecular identifiers. The donors were divided into four age groups: young (average approximately 17 years), middle-aged (approximately 41), aged (62) and long-lived (more than 75). Donors of different ages were randomly distributed across sequencing lanes to avoid experimental bias. The study analyzed two additional independent replicas of 1 million unique cDNA reads from the same blood draw for two donors, one aged 18 to 30 and one aged 80 or older.

The paper's findings and limits, for the study overall: Since profiling was done on bulk unsorted PBMCs, naive and antigen-experienced compartments could not be conclusively compared. A strong correlation was found between observed TCR beta diversity and the percentage of naive T cells measured by flow cytometry. Donor CMV infection status was unknown, potentially confounding age-related changes in expanded clonotypes. As age increased, observed TCR beta diversity per million T cells dropped in a roughly linear way, and a significant reduction was already evident by age around 41. Total diversity estimates from one million sequenced T cells were considered lower bounds and underestimates. Compared with the aged group, more naive CD4+ T cells, fewer expanded clones and increased TCR diversity were shown by the long-lived group, suggesting age selection.

Systemically healthy Caucasian individuals from Russia, over 30 in total and aged roughly 6 to 100 years, were included as donors. Each donor gave ten milliliters of peripheral blood, drawn into EDTA-treated Vacutainer tubes. Ficoll-Paque density-gradient centrifugation was used to isolate PBMCs, with at least 7 million per sample. Total RNA was extracted from PBMCs with Trizol reagent, with at least 6 micrograms obtained per sample. Naive CD45RAhigh/CD27high T cell percentages were measured by flow cytometry on a PBMC aliquot from every donor. Libraries were constructed by 5' RACE. The listed sequencing device is Illumina HiSeq 2500. A second roughly 7 to 11 cycle PCR used a sample-barcoded 5' primer and a J-beta primer mix. A unique molecular identifier was introduced onto each TCR beta cDNA molecule by a template-switch 5' adaptor carrying 12 random nucleotides. At least 2.5 million CDR3-containing paired-end reads were obtained from each sample. First-strand cDNA synthesis was performed from all RNA using the Mint cDNA synthesis kit, with priming by a TRBC-specific oligonucleotide. Following uracil-DNA glycosylase treatment, all cDNA underwent a first 18-cycle PCR with the universal primers M1SS and BC2_uni_R. The authors' pipeline ran thus. Normalization of each sample was performed by random selection of 1 million high-quality reads, each carrying a distinct molecular identifier. Instead of being binned into consensus sequences, reads that shared molecular identifiers were thrown out. MiTCR, with a Q25 quality threshold and the strictest error-elimination algorithm, was used for CDR3 identification, clonotype clustering and error correction. A nonparametric unseen species model using Euler transformation provided a lower-bound estimate of total TCR beta diversity. TCRdb reprocessed the public reads (quality trimming at Q25 with fastp, clone calling with MiXCR) and kept in-frame beta chains. Rows merge per CDR3 protein into single entries with the most common DNA and genes. Here the V and J calls rest on TCRdb's processing, not on the authors' analysis. Counted in this sample were 800,000 to 950,000 distinct CDR3 sequences; around 48% of them appeared once. Of the sample, around 15% is held by the ten largest clones.

The TCR originated in a man aged 25 to 40 in good health. Material for sequencing was blood.

The nucleotide sequence reads as follows: TGCGCCAGCAGCCAAGTCCAGGGGGACAAAAACATTCAGTACTTC. It specifies CASSQVQGDKNIQYF. The sequence links TRBV4-1 to TRBJ2-4, with 7 bases in between that match TRBD1. Per the germline V gene, MGHRA is the CDR1 and YSYEKL is the CDR2. Measured from the cysteine to the phenylalanine, the CDR3 is 15 residues long. Only the CDR3 DNA is retained, 45 bases long and in frame from the first base. Unmatched junction bases come to 3, with V trimmed by 1 base and J by 3 bases.